The 13 T cell receptor beta chains listed next were all sequenced from one sample in a study of cytomegalovirus exposure and HLA in healthy donors. A multiplex PCR was run with 60 Vbeta primers and 13 Jbeta primers. Generated by immunoSEQ multiplex PCR, the TCRdb table keeps only in-frame clones and is missing some. This table has approximately 170,000 clones, 81% appearing once. Sample: PBMCs. These receptors were collected from a man aged 50 to 59 in good health and CMV-seropositive.

The genes are TRBV6-1 and TRBJ2-5; the D is unclear. The germline V gene has CDR1 MNHNS and CDR2 SASEGT. CDR3 size: 14 residues. Trimming took 4 bases from V and 1 from J, leaving 10 bases between them. CDR3 bases: TGTGCCAGCAGTGTGATAGAGGCCCAAGAGACCCAGTACTTC. Translating gives CASSVIEAQETQYF.

This clone came up once. The chain links TRBV5-4 to TRBJ2-3; D is perhaps TRBD1 (8 bases). V lost 3 bases and J 5 bases, leaving 16 bases between the germline ends. Germline assignment: CDR1 SGHNT and CDR2 YYREEE (reference sequence). The CDR3 is 15 amino acids. The CDR3 spells CASSYKQGEGDTQYF. CDR3 coding DNA: TGTGCCAGCAGCTACAAACAGGGGGAGGGAGATACGCAGTATTTT. The full variable domain, in which reference TRBV5-4 and TRBJ2-3 provide the parts outside the CDR3, is ETGVTQSPTHLIKTRGQQVTLRCSSQSGHNTVSWYQQALGQGPQFIFQYYREEENGRGNFPPRFSGLQFPNYSSELNVNALELDDSALYLCASSYKQGEGDTQYFGPGTRLTVL.

The chain recombines TRBV6-1 with TRBJ1-5, with 7 bases fitting TRBD1. Unmatched junction bases numbered 4, after V lost 5 bases and J lost 0 bases. Germline CDR1 and CDR2: MNHNS and SASEGT. This CDR3 comprises 15 residues. CDR3 sequence: CASSLQGTSNQPQHF. The CDR3 nucleotides are TGTGCCAGCAGTTTACAGGGGACTAGCAATCAGCCCCAGCATTTT.

The chain carries TRBV4-1 and TRBJ2-1; D uncertain. The germline V and J ends were trimmed by 4 bases and 0 bases, with 7 bases remaining between them. The CDR3 length is 14 residues. Germline CDR1 and CDR2: MGHRA and YSYEKL. CDR3 residues: CASSPPVSYNEQFF. DNA for the CDR3: TGCGCCAGCAGCCCCCCCGTCTCCTACAATGAGCAGTTCTTC.

The chain joins TRBV2 to TRBJ2-1; D remains unclear. The CDR3 contains 13 residues. Germline CDR1 is SNHLY and CDR2 is FYNNEI. The V end lost 7 bases, the J end lost 4 bases, and 11 bases lay between the germline ends. Here the CDR3 reads CASIRTVYNEQFF. The CDR3, as DNA: TGTGCCAGCATCCGAACAGTGTACAATGAGCAGTTCTTC.

The chain joins TRBV5-4 to TRBJ2-1; 8 nucleotides align to TRBD2. V lost 0 bases and J lost 1; bases outside the gene matches: 3. Germline lookup yields CDR1 SGHNT and CDR2 YYREEE (reference sequence). The CDR3 spans 16 residues. DNA for the CDR3: TGTGCCAGCAGCTTGGGCGCGGGGGGTTCCTACAATGAGCAGTTCTTC. It translates to CASSLGAGGSYNEQFF.

This sequence joins TRBV19 and TRBJ2-3; TRBD2 matches at 8 bases. Per the germline V gene, CDR1 is LNHDA and CDR2 is SQIVND (reference sequence). The CDR3 spans 14 residues. Trimming at V came to 9 bases and at J to 2 bases, leaving 7 bases not matched to a gene. Written as DNA, the CDR3 is TGTGCCAGCCACCGGGGGGGCAACACAGATACGCAGTATTTT. This sequence encodes CASHRGGNTDTQYF.

The genes are TRBV27 and TRBJ2-2, with a possible D match to TRBD2 (6 bases). The length of the CDR3 is 16 residues. Germline V gives CDR1 MNHEY, CDR2 SMNVEV (reference sequence). Trimming took off 0 bases at V and 0 bases at J, with 8 bases between the two ends. The CDR3 here is CASSLSGGTNTGELFF. DNA of the CDR3: TGTGCCAGCAGTTTATCAGGCGGGACGAACACCGGGGAGCTGTTTTTT.

V usage is TRBV10-1 and J usage is TRBJ1-2; tentatively, D is TRBD1 (5 bases). This CDR3 is built from 13 residues. V gave up 10 bases and J gave up 3 bases, with 15 bases separating them. The germline gives CDR1 WNHNN, CDR2 SYGVQD (reference sequence). CDR3: CATRPGEHYGYTF. CDR3 bases: TGCGCCACCCGCCCGGGGGAGCACTATGGCTACACCTTC.

The rearrangement links TRBV4-2 to TRBJ1-1; maybe TRBD1 (6 bases). The germline V gene encodes CDR1 LGHNA and CDR2 YNFKEQ. The CDR3 is 18 amino acids. Trimming took off 0 bases at V and 0 bases at J, with 17 bases between the two ends. The CDR3 DNA follows: TGTGCCAGCAGCCAAGAAATTTCGGGACAAACCATGAACACTGAAGCTTTCTTT. It codes for CASSQEISGQTMNTEAFF.

This clone was counted a few times. This chain connects TRBV7-6 to TRBJ2-2, with TRBD1 matching 7 bases. The CDR3 is 15 residues long. Losses at the gene ends were 5 bases for V and 4 bases for J; bases not matched to a gene: 7. Germline lookup yields CDR1 SGHVS and CDR2 FNYEAQ. Here the CDR3 reads CASSIQGIGTGELFF. The DNA for the CDR3 is TGTGCCAGCAGCATACAGGGGATTGGCACCGGGGAGCTGTTTTTT.

This rearrangement joins TRBV5-1 to TRBJ2-3; the D gene is possibly TRBD2 (5 bases). The V gene's germline CDR1 is SGHRS and CDR2 YFSETQ. This CDR3 has 14 amino acids. Trimming cost V 0 bases and J 3 bases, with 8 bases left between them. The CDR3, as DNA: TGCGCCAGCAGCTTGGTATCGGGGACAGATACGCAGTATTTT. Protein product: CASSLVSGTDTQYF. The full variable domain, with the rest looked up from reference TRBV5-1 and TRBJ2-3, is KAGVTQTPRYLIKTRGQQVTLSCSPISGHRSVSWYQQTPGQGLQFLFEYFSETQRNKGNFPGRFSGRQFSNSRSEMNVSTLELGDSALYLCASSLVSGTDTQYFGPGTRLTVL.

The CDR3 region is CASSSSMGTGRYTEAFF. CDR3 nucleotides: TGTGCCAGCAGCTCATCGATGGGGACAGGGAGGTACACTGAAGCTTTCTTT. J is TRBJ1-1 and V is TRBV11-1; 9 bases align to TRBD1. The ends lost 4 bases at V and 3 bases at J; junction bases unmatched: 12. Germline assignment: CDR1 SGHAT and CDR2 FQDESV (reference sequence). The CDR3 totals 17 residues.